The rows below give T cell receptor beta chains drawn from one sample of a study of blood T cell repertoires in COVID-19. Libraries were prepared by immunoSEQ multiplex PCR; TCRdb keeps only in-frame clonotypes and omits some of them. The sample has tens of thousands of clones; 80% to 85% are singletons. The sequenced material came from peripheral blood. The receptors were gathered from a human donor in a cohort sampled during active COVID-19. Each CDR3 is given with its conserved first and last residue. D genes are given only for firm matches. A clone size is listed for some rows: how often the clone was seen (once, few, many), or a class if it is expanded.

cdr3_aa,cdr3_nt,d_call,clone_size,v_call,j_call
CASSLAPGSGYEQYF,TGTGCCAGCAGCTTAGCCCCGGGGTCTGGCTACGAGCAGTACTTC,-,-,TRBV7-7,TRBJ2-7
CASSLVGQSSETQYF,TGCGCCAGCAGCTTGGTTGGACAGTCATCGGAGACCCAGTACTTC,-,-,TRBV5-1,TRBJ2-5
CASSPSGAKNIQYF,TGTGCCAGCTCTCCGTCGGGGGCCAAAAACATTCAGTACTTC,-,-,TRBV18,TRBJ2-4
CATSLPSKGQETQYF,TGTGCCACCAGCCTCCCCAGCAAGGGGCAAGAGACCCAGTACTTC,-,-,TRBV15,TRBJ2-5
CASSRRGLLAGGPFNEQFF,TGTGCCAGCAGCCGCCGGGGACTACTAGCGGGGGGGCCCTTTAATGAGCAGTTCTTC,TRBD2,-,TRBV7-2,TRBJ2-1
CAISDSGGLSYEQYF,TGTGCCATCAGTGATTCAGGGGGCCTCTCCTACGAGCAGTACTTC,TRBD1,-,TRBV10-3,TRBJ2-7
CASSPGTGVREQYF,TGTGCCAGCAGCCCGGGGACAGGGGTTCGGGAGCAGTACTTC,TRBD1,-,TRBV5-6,TRBJ2-7
CASSPNLSGGGPYEQYF,TGTGCCAGCTCACCAAACCTTAGCGGGGGCGGACCCTACGAGCAGTACTTC,TRBD2,-,TRBV18,TRBJ2-7
CASSLAGTGAYEQYF,TGTGCCAGCAGCTTAGCCGGGACAGGGGCCTACGAGCAGTACTTC,TRBD1,-,TRBV7-2,TRBJ2-7
CASSLSSQINGYTF,TGTGCCAGCAGCTTGAGTTCACAGATAAATGGCTACACCTTC,-,once,TRBV7-9,TRBJ1-2
CASSPGSWNSPLHF,TGTGCCAGCAGCCCGGGGTCCTGGAATTCACCCCTCCACTTT,-,-,TRBV5-8,TRBJ1-6
CASPPSEQYF,TGTGCCAGCCCCCCGTCCGAGCAGTACTTC,-,-,TRBV12-3/TRBV12-4,TRBJ2-7
CASSTQDGVGPQHF,TGTGCCAGTAGTACACAGGACGGTGTTGGGCCCCAGCATTTT,-,-,TRBV19,TRBJ1-5
CASSSRGTNQPQHF,TGTGCCAGCAGTTCCAGGGGGACCAATCAGCCCCAGCATTTT,TRBD1,once,TRBV6-2/TRBV6-3,TRBJ1-5
CASSVGLPRPNTDTQYF,TGTGCCAGCAGCGTAGGACTACCTCGTCCTAACACAGATACGCAGTATTTT,-,-,TRBV9,TRBJ2-3
CASSQESNSAREQYF,TGTGCCAGCAGCCAAGAGTCGAACAGTGCCCGAGAGCAGTACTTC,-,-,TRBV3-1/TRBV3-2,TRBJ2-7
CASSLVLGGTQETQYF,TGCGCCAGCAGCTTGGTTTTGGGGGGGACCCAAGAGACCCAGTACTTC,TRBD2,-,TRBV5-1,TRBJ2-5
CASSETSGGAFYEQYF,TGTGCCAGCAGCGAGACTAGCGGGGGGGCCTTTTACGAGCAGTACTTC,TRBD2,-,TRBV7-2,TRBJ2-7
CASRQGQNSYEQYF,TGCGCCAGCAGACAGGGACAGAACTCCTACGAGCAGTACTTC,TRBD1,-,TRBV5-1,TRBJ2-7
CASSSGQFNEQFF,TGTGCCAGCAGCTCGGGACAGTTCAATGAGCAGTTCTTC,TRBD1,-,TRBV5-4,TRBJ2-1
CAIGGVTGELFF,TGTGCCATCGGGGGGGTAACCGGGGAGCTGTTTTTT,TRBD2,-,TRBV10-3,TRBJ2-2
CASSQEGQGGHNEQFF,TGTGCCAGCAGCCAAGAGGGACAGGGTGGGCACAATGAGCAGTTCTTC,TRBD1,-,TRBV3-1/TRBV3-2,TRBJ2-1
CASIPGTGGTGELFF,TGTGCCAGCATCCCCGGGACAGGGGGAACCGGGGAGCTGTTTTTT,TRBD1,-,TRBV5-5,TRBJ2-2
CASSLATGGGGYTF,TGTGCCAGCAGCTTAGCGACAGGGGGTGGTGGCTACACCTTC,TRBD1,-,TRBV7-2,TRBJ1-2
CASSLRGGAGANVLTF,TGTGCCAGCAGTCTCCGAGGTGGGGCCGGGGCCAACGTCCTGACTTTC,-,-,TRBV27,TRBJ2-6
CSADPRQGSHTEAFF,TGCAGCGCAGACCCGAGACAGGGATCCCACACTGAAGCTTTCTTT,TRBD1,few,TRBV29-1,TRBJ1-1
CASSLGQGVLSSYEQYF,TGTGCCAGCAGCCTTGGACAGGGGGTCTTGAGCTCCTACGAGCAGTACTTC,TRBD1,-,TRBV5-5,TRBJ2-7
CASSVNRGEKAEAFF,TGCGCCAGCAGCGTGAACAGGGGGGAAAAAGCTGAAGCTTTCTTT,TRBD1,-,TRBV5-1,TRBJ1-1
CASSDVSGANVLTF,TGTGCCAGCAGTGACGTCTCTGGGGCCAACGTCCTGACTTTC,-,once,TRBV2,TRBJ2-6
CASSLSGGYNSPLHF,TGTGCCAGCAGCTTGTCAGGGGGCTATAATTCACCCCTCCACTTT,TRBD1,-,TRBV5-6,TRBJ1-6
CASSRTGTGPNEQFF,TGTGCCAGCAGCCGAACCGGGACAGGGCCCAATGAGCAGTTCTTC,TRBD1,-,TRBV7-3,TRBJ2-1
CASKGTGGSYEQYF,TGTGCCAGCAAGGGAACAGGGGGGTCCTACGAGCAGTACTTC,TRBD1,-,TRBV6-5,TRBJ2-7
CASSEAGTGGQPQHF,TGTGCCAGCAGTGAAGCCGGGACAGGGGGTCAGCCCCAGCATTTT,TRBD1,-,TRBV6-1,TRBJ1-5
CASSWGQGNTGELFF,TGCGCCAGCAGCTGGGGACAGGGGAACACCGGGGAGCTGTTTTTT,TRBD1,-,TRBV5-1,TRBJ2-2
CASSGSAGETGELFF,TGCGCCAGCAGCGGCAGCGCCGGGGAAACCGGGGAGCTGTTTTTT,-,many,TRBV5-1,TRBJ2-2
CASSYNSYEQYF,TGTGCCAGCAGTTACAACTCCTACGAGCAGTACTTC,-,few,TRBV28,TRBJ2-7
CASSSPGTGSHEQYF,TGTGCCAGCAGCTCCCCCGGGACAGGGTCTCACGAGCAGTACTTC,TRBD1,-,TRBV7-8,TRBJ2-7
CASSSATVGIAGRGEKLFF,TGTGCCAGCAGCTCAGCGACAGTGGGGATTGCTGGTCGTGGCGAAAAACTGTTTTTT,-,-,TRBV5-6,TRBJ1-4
CASSFGQRGAGQFF,TGTGCCAGCAGCTTTGGCCAGCGGGGGGCTGGGCAGTTCTTC,TRBD2,-,TRBV7-9,TRBJ2-1
CSVEPQDRNTGELFF,TGCAGCGTTGAACCCCAGGACAGGAACACCGGGGAGCTGTTTTTT,-,-,TRBV29-1,TRBJ2-2
CASKRGGRDTQYF,TGTGCCAGCAAGCGGGGGGGGAGGGATACGCAGTATTTT,TRBD2,-,TRBV7-2,TRBJ2-3
CASSEFGTGTVAKNIQYF,TGTGCCAGCAGTGAATTCGGGACAGGAACCGTAGCCAAAAACATTCAGTACTTC,TRBD1,-,TRBV6-1,TRBJ2-4
CASSRRDTRRNNSPLHF,TGTGCCAGCAGCCGCCGGGACACGAGGAGGAATAATTCACCCCTCCACTTT,-,-,TRBV9,TRBJ1-6
CASSYAGHYEQYF,TGTGCCAGCAGTTACGCAGGGCATTACGAGCAGTACTTC,-,few,TRBV6-2/TRBV6-3,TRBJ2-7
CASSEGAAGGQETQYF,TGTGCCAGCAGTGAAGGGGCAGCGGGGGGGCAAGAGACCCAGTACTTC,TRBD2,-,TRBV2,TRBJ2-5
CASSDPSGANVLTF,TGTGCCAGCAGTGATCCGTCTGGGGCCAACGTCCTGACTTTC,-,-,TRBV2,TRBJ2-6
CASSPIRGNNEQFF,TGTGCCAGCAGCCCTATTAGGGGAAACAATGAGCAGTTCTTC,-,-,TRBV11-2,TRBJ2-1
CASKKGTSGTGELFF,TGTGCCAGCAAGAAGGGGACTAGCGGCACCGGGGAGCTGTTTTTT,TRBD2,-,TRBV2,TRBJ2-2
CATSRGGTGGWNEQFF,TGTGCCACCAGCAGAGGAGGGACAGGGGGGTGGAATGAGCAGTTCTTC,TRBD1,few,TRBV15,TRBJ2-1
CASSLRDQPQHF,TGTGCCAGCAGCCTAAGAGATCAGCCCCAGCATTTT,-,-,TRBV7-2,TRBJ1-5
CASSLQGGETQYF,TGTGCCAGCAGCTTGCAGGGAGGAGAGACCCAGTACTTC,-,-,TRBV5-5,TRBJ2-5
CASSPSGGSYNEQFF,TGTGCCAGCAGCCCAAGCGGGGGGTCCTACAATGAGCAGTTCTTC,TRBD2,-,TRBV11-3,TRBJ2-1
CASSSSRTGVNQPQHF,TGTGCCAGCAGCTCCTCAAGGACAGGGGTCAATCAGCCCCAGCATTTT,TRBD1,-,TRBV7-2,TRBJ1-5
CASSPRTGKGSYEQYF,TGTGCCAGCAGCCCCAGGACAGGGAAGGGGTCCTACGAGCAGTACTTC,TRBD1,-,TRBV28,TRBJ2-7
CASSWSGRAGGSDTQYF,TGTGCCAGCAGCTGGTCTGGGAGAGCGGGGGGCTCAGATACGCAGTATTTT,TRBD2,-,TRBV7-2,TRBJ2-3